These 8 T cell receptor beta chains originate from one sample sequenced in a study of shared clonotypes between healthy human individuals. Only in-frame clones appear in the TCRdb table, and some are missing; sequencing was by immunoSEQ multiplex PCR. The sample shows a few million clones, 90% to 95% of them seen only once. Input material: naive CD4+ T cells sorted from blood. Subset specified: CD45RA+ positively selected. Every receptor here comes from a man aged 18 to 30 in good health.

The rearrangement joins TRBV5-1 to TRBJ1-5; D is uncertain. This CDR3 is 15 amino acids long. The germline V and J ends were trimmed by 0 bases and 2 bases, with 9 bases remaining between them. Germline V gene lookup returns CDR1 SGHRS and CDR2 YFSETQ. CDR3: CASSLGEVGNQPQHF. In DNA form, the CDR3 reads TGCGCCAGCAGCTTGGGAGAAGTTGGCAATCAGCCCCAGCATTTT.

The rearrangement uses TRBV5-1 and TRBJ1-2; D gene ambiguous. The CDR3 spans 13 residues. Deletions cut 0 bases from V and 9 bases from J, with 12 bases between. Germline CDR1 is SGHRS and CDR2 is YFSETQ. The CDR3: CASSLEGFESYTF. In DNA, the CDR3 is TGCGCCAGCAGCTTGGAGGGCTTCGAGAGCTACACCTTC.

The chain recombines TRBV11-2 with TRBJ1-3, with a weak D call TRBD1 (6 bases). This CDR3 contains 16 residues. The germline CDR1 and CDR2 sequences are SGHAT and FQNNGV. The ends were cut back, 3 bases at V and 0 bases at J, with 12 bases in the middle. The CDR3 DNA sequence: TGTGCCAGCAGCTTTTATCTAGGGGGCTCTGGAAACACCATATATTTT. Residues: CASSFYLGGSGNTIYF.

V is TRBV7-9 and J is TRBJ2-1; no clear D gene. The CDR3 has 16 amino acids. V lost 1 base and J lost 6, with 16 bases in between. CDR1 is SEHNR and CDR2 is FQNEAQ in the germline V gene (reference sequence). The CDR3 protein is CASSLVTPTRANEQFF. The CDR3 region has the DNA TGTGCCAGCAGCTTAGTAACCCCAACACGGGCCAATGAGCAGTTCTTC.

This clone showed up just once. The genes are TRBV2 and TRBJ2-3; 9 bases match TRBD1. V lost 4 bases, J lost 3 bases, and 5 bases stayed unmatched. CDR3 length equals 15 residues. The V gene's germline CDR1 is SNHLY and CDR2 FYNNEI. CDR3 coding DNA: TGTGCCAGCAGTGGGTTGGACAGGGGAACAGATACGCAGTATTTT. Translation gives CASSGLDRGTDTQYF.

About this clone: This sample also contains other DNA sequences that code for the same CDR3. The chain combines TRBV14 with TRBJ2-7; 10 nucleotides align to TRBD2. Per the germline V gene, CDR1 is SGHDN and CDR2 is FVKESK. The CDR3 runs to 14 residues. With 4 bases clipped from V and 2 bases from J, the junction kept 2 bases outside the gene matches. The CDR3 DNA reads TGTGCCAGCAGCCGAGCGGGAGGGCCCTACGAGCAGTACTTC. It is translated as CASSRAGGPYEQYF.

This clone was counted once. This chain uses TRBV5-8 with TRBJ2-5, with TRBD1 matching 7 bases. V trimming: 4 bases; J trimming: 7 bases; junction bases outside the gene matches: 16. Germline CDR1 is SGHTS and CDR2 is YDEGEE. The CDR3 runs 16 residues. DNA of the CDR3: TGTGCCAGCAGCGACCCCCCGGGACAGCTCTTAGGGACCCAGTACTTC. Translating it yields CASSDPPGQLLGTQYF. The full variable domain, in which reference TRBV5-8 and TRBJ2-5 provide the parts outside the CDR3, is EAGVTQSPTHLIKTRGQQATLRCSPISGHTSVYWYQQALGLGLQFLLWYDEGEERNRGNFPPRFSGRQFPNYSSELNVNALELEDSALYLCASSDPPGQLLGTQYFGPGTRLLVL.

This clone was counted a single time. The chain combines TRBV5-1 with TRBJ2-3, with D hard to call. Trimming took off 2 bases at V and 2 bases at J, with 12 bases between the two ends. Germline values: CDR1 SGHRS, CDR2 YFSETQ. The CDR3 runs to 15 residues. In nucleotides, the CDR3 is TGCGCCAGCAGCTTTGCCCTGGGCGTCACAGATACGCAGTATTTT. This gives the protein CASSFALGVTDTQYF.